This note documents a single T cell receptor (beta chain) sequence. The primer mix had 60 Vbeta and 13 Jbeta primers. Generated by immunoSEQ multiplex PCR, the TCRdb table keeps only in-frame clones and is missing some. The table lists some 150,000 clones, around three quarters of them singletons. The sample comes from a study of cytomegalovirus exposure and HLA in healthy donors. The V gene end was trimmed by 1 base and the J gene end by 4 bases; junction bases not matched to a gene: 8. Germline V lookup: CDR1 SGHRS, CDR2 YFSETQ. This CDR3 spans 16 amino acids. Sample: PBMCs. This receptor was taken from a woman aged 60-75 years in good health and CMV-seropositive. The chain uses TRBV5-1 and TRBJ2-1, with TRBD2 matching 7 bases. The CDR3: CASSLRAGARYNEQFF. DNA for the CDR3: TGCGCCAGCAGCTTGCGGGCGGGAGCGAGGTACAATGAGCAGTTCTTC.